This entry concerns a single TCR beta chain. The antigen is unknown. Cycle 7 day 1, cycle 4 day 1, and baseline were the timepoints at which blood was sampled. This record comes from a study of OX40 agonist ivuxolimab in advanced cancers. Background on the study: In three patients, partial responses were observed, one with hepatocellular carcinoma and two with cutaneous melanoma. Study findings and constraints: Among the lowest peripheral clonal expansion occurred in 0.1-3.0 mg/kg partial responders. The average count of expanded clones was higher among CD8+ T cells than among CD4+.

J lost 4 bases, V lost 7 bases, and 8 bases had no gene match. The CDR3 is 14 amino acids. Germline CDR1 reads LNHDA; CDR2 reads SQIVND (reference sequence). The repertoire was sequenced with immunoSEQ multiplex PCR; TCRdb's copy has only in-frame clones and lacks some. The profile shows roughly 80,000 clones, around 85% of them singletons. This TCR derives from an adult with an advanced solid tumor such as melanoma, head and neck, liver or kidney cancer. Specimen: CD4+ or CD8+ T cells sorted from blood, collected in a trial of the OX40 agonist ivuxolimab. The rearrangement joins TRBV19 to TRBJ2-3, with TRBD1 identical over 7 bases. In nucleotides, the CDR3 is TGTGCCAGTAATCAGGGGGTTACGTCAGATACGCAGTATTTT. It specifies CASNQGVTSDTQYF.